This entry describes one T cell receptor (beta chain). Its specificity is unknown. This CDR3 has 13 amino acids. CDR1 is SGHVS, CDR2 FNYEAQ, per germline. The germline V and J ends were trimmed by 3 bases and 2 bases, with 7 bases remaining between them. Clones were read by immunoSEQ multiplex PCR, and TCRdb kept only the in-frame ones, dropping some. The top ten clones hold roughly 4% of a sample with fewer than 80,000 clones, 85% of them seen once. Prior autoimmune disease or systemic immunosuppression barred patients. The data stem from a study of OX40 agonist ivuxolimab in advanced cancers. About the research overall: The study gave patients intravenous ivuxolimab at 0.01 to 10 mg/kg every 2 weeks. Findings and caveats of the study: Low clonal expansion, among the lowest seen, marked partial responders at 0.1-3.0 mg/kg. Some patients without response likewise showed low normalized clonal expansion.

V usage is TRBV7-6 and J usage is TRBJ1-1; D gene uncertain. This specimen consisted of CD4+ or CD8+ T cells sorted from blood, obtained in a trial of the OX40 agonist ivuxolimab. The sequence derives from an adult with an advanced solid tumor such as melanoma, head and neck, liver or kidney cancer. The CDR3 bases are TGTGCCAGCAGCTTGGTGGATAACACTGAAGCTTTCTTT. This encodes CASSLVDNTEAFF.